This T cell receptor (beta chain) was sequenced during a study of blood T cell repertoires in COVID-19 (dated by TCRdb to 2019 to 2021). Describing the broader study: Samples from collaborators originated in the United States, Italy and Spain and spanned both the acute and convalescent phases of COVID-19. The repertoires were released in a freely available public database intended as a resource for research on the immune response to SARS-CoV-2. HLA class I and class II types, where available, came from metadata supplied by the sample provider rather than from assay-based typing. The dataset comprised deeply sampled blood TCRbeta repertoires from subjects exposed to, actively infected with, or recovered from COVID-19. The samples were drawn from two sources: the first 160 participants of the ongoing ImmuneRACE study, and 1,000 to 1,500 subjects contributed by 6 global collaborators. A de-identified subject ID, COVID-19 status, age in years and sex were almost always included in the sample metadata. The material from the prospective study consisted of cDNA or gDNA derived from T cells, B-cell-depleted T cells, or PBMCs.

As regards this clone: What this receptor recognizes is not known. No per-base quality is available; no much larger clone lies one base away.

TCRbeta CDR3 regions were amplified from genomic DNA using the immunoSEQ Assay, a bias-controlled multiplex PCR. From the authors' description of their analysis: Nucleated cell counts per sample were estimated from amplification of reference gene primers within the assay. Sequence reads were collapsed and filtered to measure the absolute abundance of every unique TCRbeta CDR3 rearrangement. Productive Simpson clonality was computed per sample as the square root of Simpson's diversity index over productive rearrangements. The table was pulled from immuneACCESS by TCRdb, which kept in-frame rearrangements only. Such tables lose some clones; where checked, under half of the loss comes from unresolved V genes, and the rest has no known cause. Clone size and the V and J calls come from that table; the DNA yielded D and trimming. Counted in this sample were 85,000 to 120,000 clones; approximately 88% of them appeared once. The leading ten clones occupy around 4.5% of the sample.

Each collaborating institution followed its own protocols to collect whole blood in K2EDTA tubes. For TCRbeta analysis, collaborator samples were shipped as frozen whole blood, as isolated PBMCs, or as DNA extracted from either sample type. Per the germline V gene, SGHRS is the CDR1 and YFSETQ is the CDR2. V sheds 4 bases and J sheds 4 bases, leaving 11 bases between their ends. Taken from cysteine to phenylalanine, the CDR3 has 14 residues. This entry keeps only the CDR3 DNA: 42 bases, framed from base 1. Broad study findings and their caveats: The quantity of clinical and demographic metadata differed by source and by participant and was supplied without curation.

The sequencing input was peripheral blood. This TCR was sampled from a human donor in a cohort sampled during active COVID-19. The sequence joins TRBV5-1 to TRBJ2-2; the D gene cannot be named for sure. The DNA sequence reads TGCGCCAGCAGCCACGGGTCAGCCACCGGGGAGCTGTTTTTT. It specifies CASSHGSATGELFF.